The sample holds one count of the clone carrying this T cell receptor beta chain. Its antigen is undetermined. The CDR3 runs to 19 residues. Produced via immunoSEQ multiplex PCR; TCRdb's table is partial and in-frame only. The sample consists of roughly 140,000 clones, roughly nine tenths of them appearing once. The data originate from a study of cytomegalovirus exposure and HLA in healthy donors. Whole-study results and caveats: In vitro testing confirmed a few CMV-associated chains as specific for CMV antigens. First-cohort TCR clusters were later found to tend to co-occur in the 120 or so validation repertoires. Cytomegalovirus association was assigned to about 150 TCR beta chains. Cytomegalovirus status was reportedly diagnosed by the classifier with high specificity and sensitivity.

What was sequenced was PBMCs. The V and J genes are TRBV12-2 and TRBJ2-1; TRBD2 reflects the table's D call only, with no check against the DNA. TRBV12-2 constitutes a pseudogene. The receptor comes from a man between 18 and 35 years old in good health and CMV-seronegative. CDR3 protein: CASRLDRTSGGRSYNEQFF. CDR3 DNA: TGTGCAAGTCGCTTAGATAGGACTAGCGGGGGAAGGTCCTACAATGAGCAGTTCTTC.